The rows below give T cell receptor beta chains drawn from one sample of a study of cytomegalovirus exposure and HLA in healthy donors. Some clones are missing from TCRdb's copy, which holds only in-frame ones; the method was immunoSEQ multiplex PCR. The sample lists about 91,000 clones, less than 70% occurring once. Sequencing was done on a sample of PBMCs. These receptors were taken from a female donor in good health and CMV-seronegative. Each CDR3 is given with its conserved first and last residue. D genes are given only for firm matches. Some rows have no size entry. The others give once, few or many, or a class for an expanded clone.

>-|TRBV7-3|TRBJ1-1|TRBD1
CASSLTGQGAYTEAFF
TGTGCCAGCAGCTTAACGGGACAGGGGGCCTACACTGAAGCTTTCTTT
>-|TRBV7-2|TRBJ1-2|-
CASSPQFSINYGYTF
TGTGCCAGCAGCCCTCAGTTCAGTATTAACTATGGCTACACCTTC
>-|TRBV2|TRBJ2-1|-
CASSEGGAGNEQFF
TGTGCCAGCAGTGAGGGGGGGGCGGGGAATGAGCAGTTCTTC
>-|TRBV7-7|TRBJ2-1|TRBD2
CASSRGLAGVNEQFF
TGTGCTAGCAGCCGGGGACTAGCGGGAGTCAATGAGCAGTTCTTC
>-|TRBV28|TRBJ2-5|TRBD1
CASSYTTGGDSSGTETQYF
TGTGCCAGCAGTTACACGACAGGGGGCGACTCGAGCGGTACGGAGACCCAGTACTTC
>-|TRBV7-9|TRBJ2-7|TRBD2
CASSLISSGLGYEQYF
TGTGCCAGCAGCTTGATAAGCTCCGGACTAGGCTACGAGCAGTACTTC
>-|TRBV11-2|TRBJ2-7|-
CASSRSYEQYF
TGTGCCAGCAGTCGTTCCTACGAGCAGTACTTC
>-|TRBV5-6|TRBJ1-1|TRBD1
CASSTGQVMNTEAFF
TGTGCCAGCAGCACCGGACAGGTGATGAACACTGAAGCTTTCTTT
>-|TRBV19|TRBJ1-3|-
CASSIARDSSSGNTIYF
TGTGCCAGTAGTATAGCCCGGGACTCAAGCTCTGGAAACACCATATATTTT
>-|TRBV11-2|TRBJ1-1|-
CASSFSGSTEAFF
TGTGCCAGCAGCTTTTCAGGTTCCACTGAAGCTTTCTTT
>-|TRBV7-6|TRBJ2-1|TRBD2
CASSSGGTSGRSSYNEQFF
TGTGCCAGCAGCTCGGGGGGGACTAGCGGGAGGAGCTCCTACAATGAGCAGTTCTTC
>-|TRBV19|TRBJ1-3|-
CASRWGGSGNTIYF
TGTGCCAGCCGATGGGGCGGCTCTGGAAACACCATATATTTT
>-|TRBV30|TRBJ2-2|TRBD2
CAWSPLAGGELFF
TGTGCCTGGAGCCCCCTAGCGGGAGGGGAGCTGTTTTTT
>many|TRBV27|TRBJ2-2|-
CASSFGPGNTGELFF
TGTGCCAGCAGTTTTGGCCCTGGGAACACCGGGGAGCTGTTTTTT
>-|TRBV27|TRBJ2-7|TRBD1
CASSLGQGAYEQYF
TGTGCCAGCAGCCTTGGACAGGGAGCCTACGAGCAGTACTTC
>few|TRBV5-6|TRBJ1-4|-
CASSLGGLKEKLFF
TGTGCCAGCAGCTTGGGCGGGCTGAAGGAAAAACTGTTTTTT
>few|TRBV30|TRBJ2-7|-
CAWSVEGLGEQYF
TGTGCCTGGAGTGTAGAGGGACTGGGGGAGCAGTACTTC
>-|TRBV29-1|TRBJ1-1|-
CSVGLSGNTEAFF
TGCAGCGTTGGTTTGTCAGGGAACACTGAAGCTTTCTTT
>-|TRBV6-1|TRBJ2-7|TRBD2
CASSREAGYYEQYF
TGTGCCAGTTCACGGGAGGCCGGGTACTACGAGCAGTACTTC
>-|TRBV6-1|TRBJ1-5|-
CATSITQGFKPQHF
TGTGCCACCTCGATAACACAGGGATTCAAGCCCCAGCATTTT
>-|TRBV4-3|TRBJ2-2|TRBD2
CASSQDSGGRSGELFF
TGCGCCAGCAGCCAAGATAGCGGGGGGCGGTCCGGGGAGCTGTTTTTT
>-|TRBV29-1|TRBJ2-1|TRBD2
CSAILAGGPDEQFF
TGCAGCGCCATACTAGCGGGGGGGCCAGATGAGCAGTTCTTC
>-|TRBV25-1|TRBJ2-2|-
CASSKAGTLTGELFF
TGTGCCAGCAGCAAAGCCGGGACACTCACCGGGGAGCTGTTTTTT
>-|TRBV5-1|TRBJ2-7|-
CASSLTGVDEQYF
TGCGCCAGCAGCTTGACGGGAGTCGACGAGCAGTACTTC